The entry below gives a single TCR beta chain sequence along with its context. The data stem from a study of blood T cell repertoires in COVID-19. V was clipped by 1 base and J by 3 bases; unmatched bases: 2. The CDR3 runs 15 residues. Germline-derived CDR1 and CDR2 are SGHNT and YYREEE (reference sequence). Assay: immunoSEQ multiplex PCR; the TCRdb copy retains only in-frame clones and omits some. The sample contains about 260,000 clones, roughly 84% of which appear only once. The source of this sequence is a woman in her 40s who had recovered from COVID-19. The source material was peripheral blood. This chain connects TRBV5-4 to TRBJ2-2; TRBD2 matches 8 bases. In nucleotides, the CDR3 is TGTGCCAGCAGCTTGCGGGGGGGCCACACCGGGGAGCTGTTTTTT. Translated, it gives CASSLRGGHTGELFF.